This T cell receptor beta chain stems from a study of identical twins. Study-level points and caveats: Beta out-of-frame sequences showed weaker excess twin sharing. With abundant cord blood beta clonotypes, insertions were fewer; memory repertoires showed no such pattern. Alpha sequences that were out-of-frame and twin-shared showed an excess of low generation probability.

In TCRdb, the 5' RACE reads were re-called with MiXCR into one record per CDR3 protein. The sample has about 810,000 distinct CDR3 sequences, 9% to 15% seen once. The germline CDR1 and CDR2 sequences are SGHDN and FVKESK. With V trimmed by 0 bases and J by 5 bases, 9 bases remained unmatched. The CDR3 is 16 amino acids. Notes on this clonotype: The antigen is not known.

This sample also belongs to another study, concerning yellow fever vaccine responses in identical twins. That paper states: Vaccine-induced T cell responses in twins were reportedly observed to appear partly convergent, partly personalized.

The sequenced material came from PBMCs. This sequence originates from a woman under 30 in good health. This sequence joins TRBV14 and TRBJ2-7; 8 bases match TRBD1. CDR3 sequence (DNA): TGTGCCAGCAGCCAAGATGGACAGGGACTCTGGAACGAGCAGTACTTC. It encodes CASSQDGQGLWNEQYF.